The entry below describes one TCR beta chain. The CDR3 covers 14 residues. Trimming shortened V by 8 bases and J by 2 bases, and 15 bases separated the two germline ends. Germline CDR1 reads LNHDA; CDR2 reads SQIVND (reference sequence). This entry is derived from a study of TIL therapy for anti-PD-1-resistant metastatic lung cancer. The wider study: Median tumor PD-L1 proportion score was about 6.6%.

Sample time point: pre-treatment sample, taken before nivolumab and TIL therapy. Tumor tissue came from excised metastases, mostly pleural nodules or supraclavicular lymph nodes. Enrollment ran from October 2017 to January 2020. The libraries were made with immunoSEQ v3. Sequencing depth was approximately 2 million read pairs for survey level, roughly 5-6.5 million for deep. Some clones are missing from TCRdb's copy, which holds only in-frame ones; the method was immunoSEQ multiplex PCR. The sample contains 50,000 or so clones, 60% to 85% of which appear only once. The material sequenced was tumor tissue, taken at baseline. The clonotype originates from a person aged 25-85 years with non-small cell lung cancer. The chain has TRBV19 and TRBJ1-2; D might be TRBD1 (5 bases). CDR3 sequence: CASYSLRENYGYTF. CDR3 DNA sequence: TGTGCCAGTTATAGCCTCAGGGAGAACTATGGCTACACCTTC.